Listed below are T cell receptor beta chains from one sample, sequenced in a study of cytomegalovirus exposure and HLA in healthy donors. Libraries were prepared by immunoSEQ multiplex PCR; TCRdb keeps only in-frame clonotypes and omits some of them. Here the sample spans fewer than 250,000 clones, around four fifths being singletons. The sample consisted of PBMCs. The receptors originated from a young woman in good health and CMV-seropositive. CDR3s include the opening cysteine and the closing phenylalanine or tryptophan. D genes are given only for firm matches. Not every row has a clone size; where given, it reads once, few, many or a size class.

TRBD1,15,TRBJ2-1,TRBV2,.,TGTGCCAGCAGCGGACAGGGGGCCGGTTTAGGTGAGCAGTTCTTC,CASSGQGAGLGEQFF
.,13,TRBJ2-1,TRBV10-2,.,TGCGCCAGCAGAACCCTACCCCTCAATGAGCAGTTCTTC,CASRTLPLNEQFF
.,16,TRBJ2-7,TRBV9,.,TGTGCCAGCAGCGTAGCAGGATCGACCCATTCCTACGAGCAGTACTTC,CASSVAGSTHSYEQYF
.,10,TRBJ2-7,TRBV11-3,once,TGTGCCAGCAGCTTAGTCAGGGAGGACTTC,CASSLVREDF
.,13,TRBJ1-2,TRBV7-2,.,TGTGCCAGCAGTCATAGTTCTAACTATGGCTACACCTTC,CASSHSSNYGYTF
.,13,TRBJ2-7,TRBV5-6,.,TGTGCCAGCAGACCAAGGGGGTCCTACGAGCAGTACTTC,CASRPRGSYEQYF
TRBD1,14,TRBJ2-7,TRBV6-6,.,TGTGCCAGCAGCAGACAGGACAGGTCGTACGAGCAGTACTTC,CASSRQDRSYEQYF
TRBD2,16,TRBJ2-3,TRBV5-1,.,TGCGCCAGCAGCTTGGGAGCTAGCGGTGGGGCAGATACGCAGTATTTT,CASSLGASGGADTQYF
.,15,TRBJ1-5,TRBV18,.,TGTGCCAGCTCACCATCTAACAGGGGCAATCAGCCCCAGCATTTT,CASSPSNRGNQPQHF
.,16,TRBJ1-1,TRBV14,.,TGTGCCAGCAGCCAAGATCGGCTGGTGGGGAACACTGAAGCTTTCTTT,CASSQDRLVGNTEAFF
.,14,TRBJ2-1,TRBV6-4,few,TGTGCCAGCAGAGCACAGTCCTCCTACAATGAGCAGTTCTTC,CASRAQSSYNEQFF
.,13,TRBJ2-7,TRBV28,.,TGTGCCAGCAGTCCAAGCTCAGGGATCGAGCAGTACTTC,CASSPSSGIEQYF
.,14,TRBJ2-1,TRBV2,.,TGTGCCAGCAGTGAAGCGCAACGGGGCGATGAGCAGTTCTTC,CASSEAQRGDEQFF
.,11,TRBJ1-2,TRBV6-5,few,TGTGCCAGCAGTACTAACTATGGCTACACCTTC,CASSTNYGYTF
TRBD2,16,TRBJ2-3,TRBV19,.,TGTGCCAGTAGCCGGGGGATAGCGGGAGGTACAGATACGCAGTATTTT,CASSRGIAGGTDTQYF
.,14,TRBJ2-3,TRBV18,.,TGTGCCAGCTCACCACCCATGGGGGTTGATACGCAGTATTTT,CASSPPMGVDTQYF
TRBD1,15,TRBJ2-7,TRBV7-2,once,TGTGCCAGCAGCTTAGCGACAGGGGGCGAGAACGAGCAGTACTTC,CASSLATGGENEQYF
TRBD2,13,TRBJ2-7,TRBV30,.,TGTGCCTACCGACTAGCGGGAGGAACGGAGCAGTACTTC,CAYRLAGGTEQYF
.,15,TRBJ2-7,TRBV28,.,TGTGCCAGCAGTGACCCCGGGACAACTCTACGAGAGCAGTACTTC,CASSDPGTTLREQYF
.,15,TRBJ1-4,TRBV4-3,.,TGCGCCAGCAGCCAAGGCTCGGCCCCGGCTGAAAAACTGTTTTTT,CASSQGSAPAEKLFF
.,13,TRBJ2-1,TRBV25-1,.,TGTGCCAGCAGTGCCATTAATATCAATGAGCAGTTCTTC,CASSAININEQFF